The clone carrying this T cell receptor (beta chain) was counted ten times or more. The antigen remains undetermined. This CDR3 region has 14 residues. V lost 8 bases and J lost 4, with 14 bases in between. Germline CDR1 is MDHEN and CDR2 is SYDVKM. The data are from a study of T cells after yellow fever vaccination. They built TCR cDNA with 5'RACE template switching, a step that put in a universal primer site and UMIs. TCRdb fed the 5' RACE reads into MiXCR, producing one record per CDR3 protein. The sample lists about 550,000 distinct CDR3 sequences, about a fifth occurring once. Study-wide results and limits: Abundant clonotypes (contaminants from the bulk population) could be present in FACS-sorted repertoires. Across the CD4 and CD8 compartments, a small share of clonotypes was present in both. Most clones from primary vaccination resurfaced after the booster (around 97% CD4, around 91% CD8).

The material was PBMCs, obtained 15 days after the yellow fever booster vaccination. This chain links TRBV28 with TRBJ2-2; D possibly corresponds to TRBD1 (6 bases). This clonotype originated in a young man who received the YFV17D yellow fever vaccine. This CDR3 reads CASRRQASTGELFF. The CDR3 region has the DNA TGTGCCAGCCGACGACAGGCATCCACCGGGGAGCTGTTTTTT.